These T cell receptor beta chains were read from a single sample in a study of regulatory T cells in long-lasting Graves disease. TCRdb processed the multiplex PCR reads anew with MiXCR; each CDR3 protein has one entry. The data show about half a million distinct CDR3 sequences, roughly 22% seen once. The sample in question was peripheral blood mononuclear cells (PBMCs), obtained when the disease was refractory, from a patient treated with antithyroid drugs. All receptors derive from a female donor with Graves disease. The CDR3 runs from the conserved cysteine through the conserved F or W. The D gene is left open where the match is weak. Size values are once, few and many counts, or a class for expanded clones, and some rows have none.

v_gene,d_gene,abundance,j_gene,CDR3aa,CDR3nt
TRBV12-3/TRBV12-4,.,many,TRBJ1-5,CASSYLEDQPQHF,TGTGCCAGCAGTTACCTCGAGGATCAGCCCCAGCATTTT
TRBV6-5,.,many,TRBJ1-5,CASSYFLGSGQPQHF,TGTGCCAGCAGTTATTTCCTCGGGTCTGGTCAGCCCCAGCATTTT
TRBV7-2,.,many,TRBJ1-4,CASSSNRDTNEKLFF,TGTGCCAGCAGCTCCAACAGGGACACTAATGAAAAACTGTTTTTT
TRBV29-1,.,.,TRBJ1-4,CSVGEGGRNEKLFF,TGCAGCGTTGGAGAAGGGGGGCGTAATGAAAAACTGTTTTTT
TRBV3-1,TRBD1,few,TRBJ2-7,CASSPHDRGTYEQYF,TGTGCCAGCAGCCCTCACGACAGGGGGACCTACGAGCAGTACTTC
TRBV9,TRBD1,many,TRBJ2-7,CASSDGQGRYEQYF,TGTGCCAGCAGCGACGGACAGGGACGCTACGAGCAGTACTTC
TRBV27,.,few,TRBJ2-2,CASTPLGLANTGELFF,TGTGCCAGCACCCCACTGGGGCTAGCGAACACCGGGGAGCTGTTTTTT
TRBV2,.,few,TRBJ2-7,CASSPPPGEQYF,TGTGCCAGCAGCCCGCCCCCTGGGGAGCAGTACTTC
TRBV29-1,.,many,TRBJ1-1,CSVFSILNTEAFF,TGCAGCGTGTTTTCGATTTTGAACACTGAAGCTTTCTTT
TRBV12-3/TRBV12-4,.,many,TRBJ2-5,CASREGHRKTQYF,TGTGCCAGCAGAGAGGGCCATCGCAAGACCCAGTACTTC